The 13 T cell receptor beta chains below all came from one sample that was sequenced in a study of cytomegalovirus exposure and HLA in healthy donors. Use of 60 Vbeta and 13 Jbeta primers characterized the PCR. Profiled with immunoSEQ multiplex PCR; TCRdb holds only in-frame clones, not every one. Here the sample spans 180,000 or so clones, roughly 80% being singletons. Sequencing was carried out using PBMCs. The source of these receptors is a young woman in good health and CMV-seronegative.

In nucleotides, the CDR3 is TGCGCCAGCAGTGAGCCGGGAGCCTGGAATGAGCAGTTCTTC. Translating it yields CASSEPGAWNEQFF. The gene calls are TRBV10-1 and TRBJ2-1, with a tentative D call TRBD2 (6 bases). The ends were cut back, 2 bases at V and 7 bases at J, with 12 bases in the middle. CDR3 length: 14 residues. The germline V gene has CDR1 WNHNN and CDR2 SYGVQD (reference sequence).

The V gene is TRBV19, the J gene TRBJ2-1; a possible D gene is TRBD1 (6 bases). The CDR3 loop spans 16 amino acids. The germline V and J ends were trimmed by 11 bases and 1 base, with 21 bases remaining between them. Germline CDR1 reads LNHDA; CDR2 reads SQIVND (reference sequence). The DNA for the CDR3 is TGTGCCTCCTCCCCCTCAGGGGCCGGTTCCTACAATGAGCAGTTCTTC. As protein: CASSPSGAGSYNEQFF.

This clone was seen only a few times. The chain links TRBV4-1 to TRBJ1-5; TRBD1 matches at 7 bases. Germline V gene lookup returns CDR1 MGHRA and CDR2 YSYEKL. The CDR3 extends over 14 amino acids. With 5 bases clipped from V and 5 bases from J, the junction kept 6 bases outside the gene matches. CDR3 in DNA: TGCGCCAGCAGCTTGGACAGGACACATCAGCCCCAGCATTTT. Encoded protein: CASSLDRTHQPQHF.

This rearrangement joins TRBV28 to TRBJ1-3; 8 nucleotides line up with TRBD1. There are 14 residues in the CDR3. V was clipped by 9 bases and J by 0 bases; unmatched bases: 4. Germline V gene data show CDR1 as MDHEN and CDR2 as SYDVKM. As DNA, the CDR3 is TGTGCCAGTACCACAGGGGGCTCTGGAAACACCATATATTTT. Amino acid sequence: CASTTGGSGNTIYF.

This clone was seen more than once but under ten times. This chain joins TRBV28 and TRBJ1-1, with 9 positions matching TRBD1. The J segment lost 1 base and the V segment lost 2 bases, leaving 8 bases of the junction unmatched. The length of the CDR3 is 17 residues. CDR1 is MDHEN and CDR2 is SYDVKM in the germline V gene. In DNA form, the CDR3 reads TGTGCCAGCAGTTTACCCGGGACAGGGCGTGAGAACACTGAAGCTTTCTTT. Its translation: CASSLPGTGRENTEAFF. The entire variable domain, with the rest obtained from reference TRBV28 and TRBJ1-1, is as follows: DVKVTQSSRYLVKRTGEKVFLECVQDMDHENMFWYRQDPGLGLRLIYFSYDVKMKEKGDIPEGYSVSREKKERFSLILESASTNQTSMYLCASSLPGTGRENTEAFFGQGTRLTVV.

This clone has just one count. V gene TRBV7-2 combines with J gene TRBJ2-3, with TRBD2 matching 14 bases. CDR3 size: 17 residues. J was trimmed by 3 bases and V by 3 bases; bases with no gene match: 5. In germline, CDR1 is SGHTA, CDR2 FQGNSA. DNA for the CDR3: TGTGCCAGCAGCTTGGGGACTAGCGGGAGCGGAACAGATACGCAGTATTTT. The encoded protein is CASSLGTSGSGTDTQYF. The full variable domain, its missing parts supplied by reference TRBV7-2 and TRBJ2-3, is GAGVSQSPSNKVTEKGKDVELRCDPISGHTALYWYRQSLGQGLEFLIYFQGNSAPDKSGLPSDRFSAERTGGSVSTLTIQRTQQEDSAVYLCASSLGTSGSGTDTQYFGPGTRLTVL.

The V and J genes are TRBV5-4 and TRBJ1-1; D possibly corresponds to TRBD1 (6 bases). V lost 4 bases and J lost 6, with 16 bases in between. The germline gives CDR1 SGHNT, CDR2 YYREEE (reference sequence). The CDR3 is 14 amino acids. CDR3 sequence reads: CASSGGGRSSEAFF. The CDR3 DNA reads TGTGCCAGCAGCGGGGGGGGCAGGAGCTCTGAAGCTTTCTTT.

This chain joins TRBV10-3 and TRBJ1-2, with a tentative D call TRBD1 (6 bases). Germline values: CDR1 ENHRY, CDR2 SYGVKD. V lost 3 bases, J lost 2 bases, and 10 bases lay in between. The CDR3 is 14 residues long. CDR3 nucleotide sequence: TGTGCCATCAGTGACACAGGGTCGAACTATGGCTACACCTTC. The encoded protein is CAISDTGSNYGYTF.

The chain uses TRBV27 and TRBJ2-1, with 8 bases aligning to TRBD2. Trimming at V came to 11 bases and at J to 6 bases, leaving 9 bases not matched to a gene. CDR3 length: 13 amino acids. Germline V gene data show CDR1 as MNHEY and CDR2 as SMNVEV (reference sequence). CDR3 amino acids: CAVGRLALNEQFF. The CDR3 DNA is TGTGCCGTAGGGAGACTAGCGCTCAATGAGCAGTTCTTC.

The chain combines TRBV11-2 with TRBJ1-1; TRBD1 matches 7 bases. This CDR3 is built from 14 residues. V was pared by 6 bases and J by 0 bases, with 4 bases of the junction left unmatched. CDR1 is SGHAT, CDR2 FQNNGV, per germline. Written as DNA, the CDR3 is TGTGCCAGCAGGATGGGACAGATGAACACTGAAGCTTTCTTT. It yields the protein CASRMGQMNTEAFF.

This rearrangement joins TRBV6-6 to TRBJ1-4; no clear D. Trimming pared 2 bases from V and 7 bases from J, leaving 5 bases between. Per the germline V gene, CDR1 is MNHNY and CDR2 is SVGAGI (reference sequence). The CDR3 is 12 amino acids. CDR3 region: CASSYGGEKLFF. CDR3 DNA sequence: TGTGCCAGCAGTTACGGCGGTGAAAAACTGTTTTTT.

The chain carries TRBV6-1 and TRBJ2-3; perhaps TRBD2 as D (6 bases). Germline CDR1 MNHNS, CDR2 SASEGT. CDR3 length: 13 amino acids. Trimming shortened V by 7 bases and J by 4 bases, and 12 bases separated the two germline ends. As DNA, the CDR3 is TGTGCCAGCACCCCCGGGAGAGCAGATACGCAGTATTTT. Amino acid sequence: CASTPGRADTQYF.

V usage is TRBV19 and J usage is TRBJ2-1; 10 positions agree with TRBD1. The CDR3 is made up of 15 amino acids. Trimming cost V 4 bases and J 3 bases; bases outside gene matches: 3. Germline CDR1 is LNHDA and CDR2 is SQIVND (reference sequence). The CDR3 here is CASSKTGGHYNEQFF. The CDR3 DNA sequence: TGTGCCAGTAGTAAGACAGGGGGCCACTACAATGAGCAGTTCTTC.